This T cell receptor (beta chain) originates from a study of blood T cell repertoires in COVID-19. As processed by the authors: Reference gene primer amplification yielded estimated nucleated cell counts. Data came from immunoSEQ multiplex PCR; TCRdb stores just in-frame clones and leaves some out. V and J calls and clone size are given by that table; D and trimming were obtained from the DNA. This table holds 75,000 to 90,000 clones, about four fifths found once. Germline-derived CDR1 and CDR2 are ENHRY and SYGVKD. Trimming removed 7 bases from V and 4 bases from J; junction bases left unmatched: 7. The CDR3 length is 13 residues.

This clonotype was obtained from a middle-aged woman with active or convalescent COVID-19. The sample was peripheral blood. J is TRBJ2-7 and V is TRBV10-3; TRBD1 aligns across 7 bases. The CDR3: CAIKGQPSYEQYF. CDR3 DNA: TGTGCCATCAAGGGACAGCCATCATACGAGCAGTACTTC.